This T cell receptor beta chain was identified during a study of T cell responses to AZD1222 COVID-19 vaccine. This CDR3 is 18 amino acids long. Germline V CDR1 and CDR2: LGHDT, YNNKEL (reference sequence). V trimming: 4 bases; J trimming: 4 bases; junction bases outside the gene matches: 8. Assay: immunoSEQ multiplex PCR; the TCRdb copy retains only in-frame clones and omits some. Altogether over 85,000 clones are present, roughly 93% being singletons, with the ten largest covering 2.5% to 3.5%. Both about-4-week and about-12-week second-dose recipients were combined. This clone was seen only once. The sample consisted of peripheral blood, taken 28 days after the second AZD1222 dose. The origin of this receptor is an adult who received the AZD1222 COVID-19 vaccine. The V call is TRBV3-1 (or the pseudogene TRBV3-2), the J call TRBJ2-3, with 16 bases matching TRBD2. In DNA, the CDR3 is TGTGCCAGCAGCCCCCGGGGACTAGCGGGGGGGCGGTCAGATACGCAGTATTTT. It codes for CASSPRGLAGGRSDTQYF.